One and the same sample provided the 3 T cell receptor beta chains below, sequenced in a study of blood T cells in healthy people across ages. Primers used in a second PCR of roughly 6 to 11 cycles were a sample-barcoded 5' primer and a J-beta primer mix. One entry per CDR3 protein results from TCRdb running MiXCR on the 5' RACE reads. The sample consists of hundreds of thousands of distinct CDR3 sequences, about 20% of them appearing once. The specimen sequenced was blood. These receptors came from a man between 65 and 85 years old in good health.

This clonotype was seen a handful of times. The chain carries TRBV7-9 and TRBJ2-1; the D is unclear. Germline V gene sequence: CDR1 SEHNR, CDR2 FQNEAQ (reference sequence). The V and J ends lost 3 bases and 1 base respectively, with 7 bases between them. CDR3 length: 14 amino acids. In nucleotides, the CDR3 is TGTGCCAGCAGCTTCCACCAATCCTACAATGAGCAGTTCTTC. Translation: CASSFHQSYNEQFF.

CDR3 in DNA: TGTGCCAGCAGCGTAGCGGGGGACAGGGATAACTATGGCTACACCTTC. It is translated as CASSVAGDRDNYGYTF. The V call is TRBV9, the J call TRBJ1-2; 9 bases line up with TRBD1. This CDR3 is 16 amino acids long. Germline CDR1 SGDLS, CDR2 YYNGEE. With 0 bases clipped from V and 1 base from J, the junction kept 4 bases outside the gene matches.

This clonotype was seen a handful of times. This rearrangement joins TRBV7-2 to TRBJ2-1; 11 bases map to TRBD2. Near its end, the DNA agrees better with TRBJ2-5, so the J call may be wrong. This CDR3 is built from 15 residues. Germline V gene sequence: CDR1 SGHTA, CDR2 FQGNSA. CDR3 nucleotide sequence: TGTGCCAGCAGTTTTAGCGGGGGGGCCGAAAAGACCCAGTACTTC. This gives the protein CASSFSGGAEKTQYF.